These T cell receptor beta chains were read from a single sample in a study of regulatory and conventional T cells in RAG deficiency. Assay: immunoSEQ multiplex PCR; the TCRdb copy retains only in-frame clones and omits some. The sample includes around 31,000 clones, 70% to 90% seen only once; the top ten take about 4.9%. These data were also reused for a study on regulatory T cells.

The source material was CD8+ T cells sorted from blood. The receptor source for this set is a human donor in good health. The CDR3 runs from the conserved cysteine through the conserved F or W. The order of the fields is clone size, D gene, J gene, CDR3 length, V gene, CDR3 DNA, CDR3 protein. The D gene is left open where the match is weak. Clone size is given for some rows only: seen once, a few or many times, or a class if the clone is expanded.

clone size: .
D gene: .
J gene: TRBJ1-1
CDR3 length: 17
V gene: TRBV27
CDR3 DNA: TGTGCCAGCAGTTTCATAAAAGACTCAGGGGACAACACTGAAGCTTTCTTT
CDR3 protein: CASSFIKDSGDNTEAFF

clone size: .
D gene: TRBD2
J gene: TRBJ2-7
CDR3 length: 15
V gene: TRBV7-9
CDR3 DNA: TGTGCCAGCAGCTCGGGACCCGCCGGGGGGAACGAGCAGTACTTC
CDR3 protein: CASSSGPAGGNEQYF

clone size: .
D gene: .
J gene: TRBJ2-7
CDR3 length: 13
V gene: TRBV6-5
CDR3 DNA: TGTGCCACCCATTTAGTGGGAACCTACGAGCAGTACTTC
CDR3 protein: CATHLVGTYEQYF

clone size: .
D gene: .
J gene: TRBJ2-3
CDR3 length: 12
V gene: TRBV25-1
CDR3 DNA: TGTGCCAGCAGGGCAAACACAGATACGCAGTATTTT
CDR3 protein: CASRANTDTQYF

clone size: .
D gene: .
J gene: TRBJ1-1
CDR3 length: 14
V gene: TRBV27
CDR3 DNA: TGTGCCAGCAGTTTATCGTTGGGGGGCGGTGAAGCTTTCTTT
CDR3 protein: CASSLSLGGGEAFF

clone size: .
D gene: TRBD2
J gene: TRBJ2-3
CDR3 length: 15
V gene: TRBV19
CDR3 DNA: TGTGCCAGTAGTATCAGACTAGCGGGGCCAGATACGCAGTATTTT
CDR3 protein: CASSIRLAGPDTQYF

clone size: .
D gene: .
J gene: TRBJ2-2
CDR3 length: 12
V gene: TRBV5-1
CDR3 DNA: TGCGCCAGCAGCTTGGGGTCGATCGAGCTGTTTTTT
CDR3 protein: CASSLGSIELFF

clone size: .
D gene: .
J gene: TRBJ2-7
CDR3 length: 16
V gene: TRBV5-6
CDR3 DNA: TGTGCCAGCAGCTTGGCAGGAGTAGGAGGGGCCCGGGAGCAGTACTTC
CDR3 protein: CASSLAGVGGAREQYF

clone size: .
D gene: TRBD1
J gene: TRBJ2-7
CDR3 length: 14
V gene: TRBV11-2
CDR3 DNA: TGTGCCAGCAGCCCTGGACAGGGACCATACGAGCAGTACTTC
CDR3 protein: CASSPGQGPYEQYF

clone size: .
D gene: .
J gene: TRBJ1-3
CDR3 length: 13
V gene: TRBV7-8
CDR3 DNA: TGTGCCAGCAGCCCCTCCTCTGGAAACACCATATATTTT
CDR3 protein: CASSPSSGNTIYF

clone size: .
D gene: .
J gene: TRBJ2-7
CDR3 length: 12
V gene: TRBV9
CDR3 DNA: TGTGCCAGCAGCCCCCAGGGATACGAGCAGTACTTC
CDR3 protein: CASSPQGYEQYF

clone size: .
D gene: .
J gene: TRBJ2-5
CDR3 length: 18
V gene: TRBV2
CDR3 DNA: TGTGCCAGCAGTGAATACGAGAATCCCAGCCGCCGGGGGGAGACCCAGTACTTC
CDR3 protein: CASSEYENPSRRGETQYF

clone size: .
D gene: TRBD2
J gene: TRBJ2-1
CDR3 length: 16
V gene: TRBV13
CDR3 DNA: TGTGCCAGCAGCCCCTCCGGGACTAGCGGGGACAATGAGCAGTTCTTC
CDR3 protein: CASSPSGTSGDNEQFF

clone size: .
D gene: TRBD1
J gene: TRBJ2-7
CDR3 length: 15
V gene: TRBV7-8
CDR3 DNA: TGTGCCAGCAGCTCCCGAGGACAGGACTCCTACGAGCAGTACTTC
CDR3 protein: CASSSRGQDSYEQYF

clone size: .
D gene: TRBD2
J gene: TRBJ2-2
CDR3 length: 18
V gene: TRBV4-2
CDR3 DNA: TGTGCCAGCAGCCAAGAAGCCCGGGAGGGGCTAGTGGCCGGGGAGCTGTTTTTT
CDR3 protein: CASSQEAREGLVAGELFF

clone size: few
D gene: TRBD2
J gene: TRBJ2-7
CDR3 length: 16
V gene: TRBV5-1
CDR3 DNA: TGCGCCAGCAGCTCGTATAGCGGGGGGGTGGACCACGAGCAGTACTTC
CDR3 protein: CASSSYSGGVDHEQYF

clone size: .
D gene: .
J gene: TRBJ2-7
CDR3 length: 11
V gene: TRBV2
CDR3 DNA: TGTGCCAGCAGTGACGACTACGAGCAGTACTTC
CDR3 protein: CASSDDYEQYF

clone size: .
D gene: .
J gene: TRBJ2-7
CDR3 length: 16
V gene: TRBV19
CDR3 DNA: TGTGCCAGTAGTATAGACGCAGGTCTTCTTCACTACGAGCAGTACTTC
CDR3 protein: CASSIDAGLLHYEQYF

clone size: once
D gene: .
J gene: TRBJ2-1
CDR3 length: 11
V gene: TRBV27
CDR3 DNA: TGTGCCAGCAGTTTAGGGGGGGCGCTGTTCTTC
CDR3 protein: CASSLGGALFF

clone size: .
D gene: TRBD1
J gene: TRBJ2-2
CDR3 length: 18
V gene: TRBV2
CDR3 DNA: TGTGCCAGCTGGACAGGGCAATCGGTAAATTCGGGCACCGGGGAGCTGTTTTTT
CDR3 protein: CASWTGQSVNSGTGELFF

clone size: .
D gene: TRBD1
J gene: TRBJ2-2
CDR3 length: 15
V gene: TRBV13
CDR3 DNA: TGTGCCAGCAGCTTAAGACAGGGGGCCGGCGGGGAGCTGTTTTTT
CDR3 protein: CASSLRQGAGGELFF

clone size: once
D gene: TRBD1
J gene: TRBJ1-1
CDR3 length: 18
V gene: TRBV2
CDR3 DNA: TGTGCCAGCAGTGAAGCCGGACAGGAGGGCGTCGGGAACACTGAAGCTTTCTTT
CDR3 protein: CASSEAGQEGVGNTEAFF

clone size: .
D gene: TRBD2
J gene: TRBJ2-1
CDR3 length: 17
V gene: TRBV28
CDR3 DNA: TGTGCCAGCAGTTCACCACGGACTAGCGGGGAATACAATGAGCAGTTCTTC
CDR3 protein: CASSSPRTSGEYNEQFF

clone size: .
D gene: .
J gene: TRBJ2-7
CDR3 length: 13
V gene: TRBV28
CDR3 DNA: TGTGCCAGCGGGTTAATGACAAGCTACGAGCAGTACTTC
CDR3 protein: CASGLMTSYEQYF

clone size: .
D gene: TRBD1
J gene: TRBJ1-5
CDR3 length: 14
V gene: TRBV6-6
CDR3 DNA: TGTGCCAGCAGTCCCGGGACAGGGGTTCAGCCCCAGCATTTT
CDR3 protein: CASSPGTGVQPQHF

clone size: .
D gene: TRBD1
J gene: TRBJ1-1
CDR3 length: 15
V gene: TRBV27
CDR3 DNA: TGTGCCAGCAGTAGGACAGGGGGCATGAACACTGAAGCTTTCTTT
CDR3 protein: CASSRTGGMNTEAFF

clone size: .
D gene: .
J gene: TRBJ2-1
CDR3 length: 15
V gene: TRBV2
CDR3 DNA: TGTGCCAGCAGTGACAGCGGCAGCTCCTACAATGAGCAGTTCTTC
CDR3 protein: CASSDSGSSYNEQFF

clone size: .
D gene: .
J gene: TRBJ2-1
CDR3 length: 11
V gene: TRBV7-3
CDR3 DNA: TGTGCCAGCAGCGCAAGCGGGGAGCAGTTCTTC
CDR3 protein: CASSASGEQFF

clone size: .
D gene: .
J gene: TRBJ1-1
CDR3 length: 13
V gene: TRBV7-9
CDR3 DNA: TGTGCCAGCAGGTTAGGAGGGAACACTGAAGCTTTCTTT
CDR3 protein: CASRLGGNTEAFF

clone size: .
D gene: .
J gene: TRBJ2-7
CDR3 length: 14
V gene: TRBV11-3
CDR3 DNA: TGTGCCAGCAGCTTAGAGGTAGGGACCTACGAGCAGTACTTC
CDR3 protein: CASSLEVGTYEQYF

clone size: .
D gene: .
J gene: TRBJ2-3
CDR3 length: 12
V gene: TRBV11-3
CDR3 DNA: TGTGCCAGCAGCTTATTAGCAGATACGCAGTATTTT
CDR3 protein: CASSLLADTQYF

clone size: .
D gene: .
J gene: TRBJ1-1
CDR3 length: 12
V gene: TRBV6-5
CDR3 DNA: TGTGCCAGCAGTTACTCCTACACTGAAGCTTTCTTT
CDR3 protein: CASSYSYTEAFF

clone size: few
D gene: .
J gene: TRBJ1-2
CDR3 length: 15
V gene: TRBV2
CDR3 DNA: TGTGCCAGCAGTGGGGGGTACAGGGTCGCGAATGGCTACACCTTC
CDR3 protein: CASSGGYRVANGYTF

clone size: .
D gene: .
J gene: TRBJ2-1
CDR3 length: 17
V gene: TRBV4-1
CDR3 DNA: TGCGCCAGCAGCCAAGAGTACGGAGGGAACATCTACAATGAGCAGTTCTTC
CDR3 protein: CASSQEYGGNIYNEQFF

clone size: .
D gene: .
J gene: TRBJ2-1
CDR3 length: 16
V gene: TRBV28
CDR3 DNA: TGTGCCAGCAGTTTACTACCCTCGGGGCGCGACAATGAGCAGTTCTTC
CDR3 protein: CASSLLPSGRDNEQFF

clone size: .
D gene: .
J gene: TRBJ2-6
CDR3 length: 16
V gene: TRBV27
CDR3 DNA: TGTGCCAGCACCTGGGTCGGAAACTCTGGGGCCAACGTCCTGGCTTTC
CDR3 protein: CASTWVGNSGANVLAF

clone size: .
D gene: .
J gene: TRBJ1-5
CDR3 length: 16
V gene: TRBV7-9
CDR3 DNA: TGTGCCAGCAGCTTAGGAGGGGACCTGAGCAATCAGCCCCAGCATTTT
CDR3 protein: CASSLGGDLSNQPQHF

clone size: .
D gene: TRBD2
J gene: TRBJ2-7
CDR3 length: 13
V gene: TRBV10-2
CDR3 DNA: TGCGCCAGTGGACTAGCGGGCTCCTACGAGCAGTACTTC
CDR3 protein: CASGLAGSYEQYF

clone size: .
D gene: TRBD1
J gene: TRBJ2-3
CDR3 length: 15
V gene: TRBV7-6
CDR3 DNA: TGTGCCAGCCGACTCACAGGGGAGAACACAGATACGCAGTATTTT
CDR3 protein: CASRLTGENTDTQYF

clone size: .
D gene: TRBD2
J gene: TRBJ2-7
CDR3 length: 14
V gene: TRBV29-1
CDR3 DNA: TGCAGCGTTGCCCCCTCTAGCGGGGGTAACGAGCAGTACTTC
CDR3 protein: CSVAPSSGGNEQYF